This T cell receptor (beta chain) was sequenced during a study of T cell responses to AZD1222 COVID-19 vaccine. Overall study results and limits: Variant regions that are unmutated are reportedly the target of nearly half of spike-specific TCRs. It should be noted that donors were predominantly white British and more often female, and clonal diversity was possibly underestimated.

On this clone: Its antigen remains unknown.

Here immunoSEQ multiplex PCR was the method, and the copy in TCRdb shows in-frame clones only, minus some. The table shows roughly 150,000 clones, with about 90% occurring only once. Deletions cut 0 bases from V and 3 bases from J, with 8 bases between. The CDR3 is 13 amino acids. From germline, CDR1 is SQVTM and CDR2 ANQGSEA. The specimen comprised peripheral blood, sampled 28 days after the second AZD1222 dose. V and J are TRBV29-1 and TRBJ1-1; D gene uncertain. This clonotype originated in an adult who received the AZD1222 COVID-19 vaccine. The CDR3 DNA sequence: TGCAGCGTTGAAGAACAGAGGGACACTGAAGCTTTCTTT. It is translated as CSVEEQRDTEAFF.